This T cell receptor (beta chain) was profiled in a study of patients and donors after allogeneic stem cell transplantation. Via MiXCR, TCRdb re-called the RT-PCR reads, giving one row per CDR3 protein. The data contain about 230,000 distinct CDR3 sequences, about 14% of them singletons. The sample comprised blood, either unsorted or a sorted T cell fraction (not recorded which). The receptor's source is a human donor who was either an allogeneic HSCT recipient or a stem cell or donor lymphocyte infusion donor (not recorded which). It is not recorded whose cells these are; they may come from a transplant donor.

The CDR3 sequence is CASSSPGAFQTDYEQYF. The CDR3 DNA is TGTGCCAGCAGTAGTCCCGGGGCCTTCCAGACGGACTACGAGCAGTACTTC. The chain carries TRBV27 and TRBJ2-7, with D perhaps given as TRBD1 or TRBD2 (5 bases each). CDR3 length equals 17 residues. Trimming left V 5 bases short and J 3 bases short, with 23 bases between. Germline V lookup: CDR1 MNHEY, CDR2 SMNVEV (reference sequence).